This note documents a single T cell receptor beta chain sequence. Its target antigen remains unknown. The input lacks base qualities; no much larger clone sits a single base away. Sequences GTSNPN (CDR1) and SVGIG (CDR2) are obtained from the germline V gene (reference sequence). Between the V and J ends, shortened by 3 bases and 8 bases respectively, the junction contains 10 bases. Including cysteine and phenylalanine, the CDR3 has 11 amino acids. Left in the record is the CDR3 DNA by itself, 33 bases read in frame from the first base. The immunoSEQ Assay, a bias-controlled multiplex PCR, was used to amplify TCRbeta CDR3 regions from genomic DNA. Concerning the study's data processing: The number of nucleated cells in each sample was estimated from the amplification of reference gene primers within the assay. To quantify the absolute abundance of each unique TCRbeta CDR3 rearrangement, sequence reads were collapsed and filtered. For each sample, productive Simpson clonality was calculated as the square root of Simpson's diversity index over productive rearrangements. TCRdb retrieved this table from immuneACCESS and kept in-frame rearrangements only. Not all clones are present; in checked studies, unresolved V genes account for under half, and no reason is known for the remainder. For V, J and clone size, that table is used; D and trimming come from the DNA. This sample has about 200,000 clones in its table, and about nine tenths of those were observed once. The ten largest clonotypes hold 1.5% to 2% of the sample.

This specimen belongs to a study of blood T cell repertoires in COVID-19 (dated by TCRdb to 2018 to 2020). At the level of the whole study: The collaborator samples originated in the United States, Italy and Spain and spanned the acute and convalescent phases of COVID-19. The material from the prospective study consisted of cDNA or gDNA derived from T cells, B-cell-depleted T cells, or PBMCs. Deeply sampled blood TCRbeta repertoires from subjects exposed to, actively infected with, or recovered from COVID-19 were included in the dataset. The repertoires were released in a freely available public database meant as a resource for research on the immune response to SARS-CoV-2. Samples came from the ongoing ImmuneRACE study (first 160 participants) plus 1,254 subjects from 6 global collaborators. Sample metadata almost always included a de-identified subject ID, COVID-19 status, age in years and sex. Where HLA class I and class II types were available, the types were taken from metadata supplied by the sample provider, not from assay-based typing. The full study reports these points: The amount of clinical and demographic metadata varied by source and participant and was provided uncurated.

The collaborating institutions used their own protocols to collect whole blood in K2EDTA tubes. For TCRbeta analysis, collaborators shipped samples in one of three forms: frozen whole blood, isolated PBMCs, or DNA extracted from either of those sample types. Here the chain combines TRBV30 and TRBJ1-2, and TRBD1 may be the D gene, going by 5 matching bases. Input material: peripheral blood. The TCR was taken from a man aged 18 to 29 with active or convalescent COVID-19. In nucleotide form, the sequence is TGTGCCTGGAGAATCGGGGGAGGCTACACCTTC. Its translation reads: CAWRIGGGYTF.